Listed below are T cell receptor beta chains from one sample, sequenced in a study of cytomegalovirus exposure and HLA in healthy donors. Clones were sequenced by immunoSEQ multiplex PCR, and TCRdb holds only the in-frame ones, with some missing. The sample includes 150,000 to 200,000 clones, 85% of them seen just once. The material sequenced was PBMCs. The receptors shown here come from a man between 18 and 35 years old in good health and CMV-seropositive. CDR3s leave out the opening cysteine and the closing phenylalanine or tryptophan. The order of the fields is J gene, V gene, CDR3 protein.

j_call: TRBJ2-7
v_call: TRBV6-6
cdr3_aa: ASSYAGTGAYEQY

j_call: TRBJ2-7
v_call: TRBV9
cdr3_aa: ASSVGRDYIYEQY

j_call: TRBJ1-5
v_call: TRBV5-8
cdr3_aa: ASSLGGQGRNQPQH

j_call: TRBJ2-5
v_call: TRBV4-1
cdr3_aa: ASSHREQHGREAQY

j_call: TRBJ2-6
v_call: TRBV19
cdr3_aa: ASSMGQGSSGANVLT

j_call: TRBJ2-5
v_call: TRBV11-1
cdr3_aa: ASSLTSGGQETQY

j_call: TRBJ2-1
v_call: TRBV6-6
cdr3_aa: ASSRGQGPYNEQF

j_call: TRBJ1-1
v_call: TRBV6-5
cdr3_aa: ASSWTGSSTEAF

j_call: TRBJ2-3
v_call: TRBV5-1
cdr3_aa: ASSAGVSTDTQY

j_call: TRBJ1-1
v_call: TRBV10-3
cdr3_aa: AISESGQGARDTEAF

j_call: TRBJ1-1
v_call: TRBV7-8
cdr3_aa: ASSLRTGARNTEAF

j_call: TRBJ2-2
v_call: TRBV19
cdr3_aa: ASSGQGFGELF

j_call: TRBJ2-5
v_call: TRBV4-1
cdr3_aa: ASSQGSSSGRVQETQY

j_call: TRBJ1-2
v_call: TRBV6-5
cdr3_aa: ASRTGVPLDGYT

j_call: TRBJ2-6
v_call: TRBV5-8
cdr3_aa: ASSPRGRGANVLT

j_call: TRBJ1-2
v_call: TRBV10-3
cdr3_aa: AITSREDYGYT

j_call: TRBJ2-3
v_call: TRBV29-1
cdr3_aa: SVEDDTSTDTQY

j_call: TRBJ2-5
v_call: TRBV5-1
cdr3_aa: ASSFGGGRGETQY

j_call: TRBJ1-6
v_call: TRBV28
cdr3_aa: ASSLDRTDSPLH

j_call: TRBJ2-2
v_call: TRBV7-2
cdr3_aa: ASSLDGPGELF

j_call: TRBJ2-1
v_call: TRBV14
cdr3_aa: ASSQDLAGFYEQF

j_call: TRBJ2-7
v_call: TRBV30
cdr3_aa: AWGDSSYEQY

j_call: TRBJ1-2
v_call: TRBV5-1
cdr3_aa: ASSLANTGQGYGYT

j_call: TRBJ1-1
v_call: TRBV9
cdr3_aa: ASSAGGGTGPTEAF

j_call: TRBJ2-3
v_call: TRBV2
cdr3_aa: ASSEGLSTDTQY

j_call: TRBJ1-6
v_call: TRBV6-5
cdr3_aa: ATTDRVRDSPLH

j_call: TRBJ2-7
v_call: TRBV9
cdr3_aa: ASSVAGTGEFEQY

j_call: TRBJ2-2
v_call: TRBV5-4
cdr3_aa: ASSASGSTGELF

j_call: TRBJ2-3
v_call: TRBV6-6
cdr3_aa: ASSRPDIPTDTQY

j_call: TRBJ2-6
v_call: TRBV2
cdr3_aa: ASKGGGGIPSGANVLT

j_call: TRBJ1-2
v_call: TRBV2
cdr3_aa: ASSLSAEGGYT

j_call: TRBJ2-1
v_call: TRBV14
cdr3_aa: ASSIDWYNEQF

j_call: TRBJ2-5
v_call: TRBV5-4
cdr3_aa: ASSLTGSETQY

j_call: TRBJ2-5
v_call: TRBV29-1
cdr3_aa: SFKSSGFQETQY

j_call: TRBJ2-3
v_call: TRBV5-4
cdr3_aa: ASSSPSAPSTDTQY

j_call: TRBJ2-1
v_call: TRBV28
cdr3_aa: ASSSPGLAESSYNEQF

j_call: TRBJ2-2
v_call: TRBV27
cdr3_aa: ASSLRVANTGELF

j_call: TRBJ2-1
v_call: TRBV4-2
cdr3_aa: ASSLGLAGANEQF

j_call: TRBJ2-7
v_call: TRBV5-1
cdr3_aa: ASSLDGTSYEQY

j_call: TRBJ2-5
v_call: TRBV27
cdr3_aa: ASSLGTSYETQY

j_call: TRBJ2-1
v_call: TRBV30
cdr3_aa: AWGRGLTYNEQF

j_call: TRBJ2-3
v_call: TRBV30
cdr3_aa: AWSEEGWDTQY

j_call: TRBJ1-2
v_call: TRBV28
cdr3_aa: ASGRAIYGYT

j_call: TRBJ2-7
v_call: TRBV6-5
cdr3_aa: ASSQMGQGPYEQY

j_call: TRBJ2-2
v_call: TRBV6-1
cdr3_aa: ASKRVSTGELF

j_call: TRBJ2-1
v_call: TRBV28
cdr3_aa: ALRSLAGDYRKNEQF

j_call: TRBJ1-2
v_call: TRBV5-4
cdr3_aa: ASSQETQLWGYT

j_call: TRBJ2-7
v_call: TRBV28
cdr3_aa: ASSLGVVAGPREEQY

j_call: TRBJ1-5
v_call: TRBV30
cdr3_aa: AWSVFTPGQPIHQPQH

j_call: TRBJ1-1
v_call: TRBV11-2
cdr3_aa: ASSAGMNTEAF